The TCR beta chain under discussion was sequenced for a study of regulatory dendritic cells for organ transplantation. Whole-study context: Day 6 dendritic cell cultures were stimulated with LPS. Study-wide points: Naive CD4+ and CD8+ repertoires were highly diverse; memory CD8+ was most oligoclonal.

CFSE-labeled sorted T cells met regulatory or mature dendritic cells for four to five days. Assay used: immunoSEQ multiplex PCR; TCRdb lists only in-frame clones, some missing. Counted here are over 8,000 clones, approximately 80% occurring once; the ten biggest clones make up approximately 2.4%. The germline V and J ends were trimmed by 1 base and 12 bases, with 7 bases remaining between them. Germline V gene lookup returns CDR1 MNHNS and CDR2 SASEGT. The CDR3 contains 11 residues. This clone appeared a single time. As yet, its antigen is unknown. The chain links TRBV6-1 to TRBJ2-1; D may be TRBD2 (5 bases). The sequence was obtained from a human donor in good health. Source material: memory CD4+ T cells from blood cultured with dendritic cells. Subset denoted: CD45RO+ memory T cells. The CDR3 DNA follows: TGTGCCAGCAGTGAAGGGGCGGGGCAGTTCTTC. It translates to CASSEGAGQFF.